This T cell receptor (beta chain) comes out of a study of blood T cells in healthy people across ages. Study-wide background: Capturing about one barcoded beta molecule per two T cells was achieved by template switching.

Then a second PCR, running about 6 to 12 cycles, was carried out with a sample-barcoded 5' primer and a J-beta primer mix. TCRdb used MiXCR to reprocess the 5' RACE reads, holding one entry per CDR3 protein. The sample records more than 1,000,000 distinct CDR3 sequences, almost 25% being singletons. This clonotype was picked up a small number of times. Its antigen is not identified. The length of the CDR3 is 15 residues. CDR1 is SGHDN, CDR2 FVKESK, per germline. V was cut by 6 bases and J by 7 bases, with 21 bases left in between. Broader study findings: The long-lived group displayed more naive CD4+ cells, plus higher diversity, than the aged donors did.

This sample was shared with a second study, whose subject was T cells of mothers and their children. From that second work: The second PCR used the M1S primer, and this primer added sample barcodes and 2-4 random nucleotides.

The origin of this receptor is a girl aged 2 to 9 in good health. The rearrangement joins TRBV14 to TRBJ1-2; D not certain. Sequencing was done on a sample of blood. CDR3 DNA sequence: TGTGCCAGCAGTTTCGAACTGCCCCTCCTAACTGGCTACACCTTC. It is translated as CASSFELPLLTGYTF.